This T cell receptor beta chain derives from a study of CD8 T cells in ankylosing spondylitis. Whole-study results and caveats: Clones linked to disease, bearing a CD8+ phenotype, were relatively rare in peripheral blood. Among TCR beta sequences, a motif of eight or nine highly homologous variants appeared characteristic of ankylosing spondylitis blood. There was reportedly significant enrichment of clones that were disease-linked in matched ankylosing spondylitis synovial fluid.

This clonotype occurred a few times. What it recognizes is unknown. The CDR3 runs to 15 residues. Germline CDR1 DFQATT, CDR2 SNEGSKA (reference sequence). V lost 0 bases and J 3 bases, leaving 15 bases between the germline ends. One entry per CDR3 protein, called by TCRdb with MiXCR from the 5' RACE reads. The table lists 250,000 to 350,000 distinct CDR3 sequences, less than 25% of them singletons, with 3.5% in the top ten. The sample comprised blood, either unsorted or a sorted T cell fraction (not recorded which). This chain links TRBV20-1 with TRBJ2-7; D might be TRBD1 or TRBD2, each matching 5 bases. The source of this sequence is a female donor with ankylosing spondylitis or in good health (not recorded which). This CDR3 reads CSARDPGLGLYEQYF. The CDR3 DNA reads TGCAGTGCTAGAGACCCGGGGCTAGGTCTCTACGAGCAGTACTTC.